What follows are 2 T cell receptor beta chains derived from one specimen sequenced in a study of blood T cell repertoires in COVID-19. Measured with immunoSEQ multiplex PCR; TCRdb has only the in-frame clones, and not every one. The sample carries around 230,000 clones, around 85% recorded once. The sequenced material came from PBMCs or T cells enriched from blood (not recorded which). Receptors were obtained from a woman aged 40 to 50 with acute COVID-19.

The V and J genes are TRBV6-5 and TRBJ1-5; 9 bases match TRBD1. CDR3 length: 13 amino acids. Losses at the gene ends were 7 bases for V and 6 bases for J; bases not matched to a gene: 4. Per germline, CDR1 MNHEY and CDR2 SVGAGI. DNA of the CDR3: TGTGCCAGCAAAGGACAGGGGTCTCAGCCCCAGCATTTT. Its translation is CASKGQGSQPQHF.

The CDR3 DNA reads as TGCGCCAGCAGTCAATCTGAGCAGGAAAATCAGCCCCAGCATTTT. Translated, it gives CASSQSEQENQPQHF. V and J are TRBV23-1 and TRBJ1-5; no definite D call. TRBV23-1 carries the ORF label, with uncertain function. The CDR3 is made up of 15 amino acids. Trimming shortened V by 0 bases and J by 4 bases, and 10 bases separated the two germline ends.